This T cell receptor beta chain was documented in a study of T-cell memory formation after mild COVID-19. Note on this clonotype: The target antigen is unknown.

Findings of the study overall: Memory sampled before infection contained some responding clones, suggesting cross-reactive memory joined. Whether day 37 second-wave clones are SARS-CoV-2-specific was not confirmed. Balance between CD4 and CD8 was seen in clones contracting day 15 to 85, and a CD4+ lean was seen in later expanders. Of the contracting clones, CD4+ ones lay mainly in CM and EM, and CD8+ ones in EMRA.

Germline-derived CDR1 and CDR2 are SEHNR and FQNEAQ (reference sequence). Trimming stripped 3 bases from V and 5 bases from J, with 9 bases between. This CDR3 is 13 amino acids long. TCRdb re-derived calls from the 5' RACE reads in MiXCR, one entry per CDR3 protein. The table records 250,000 to 300,000 distinct CDR3 sequences, about 17% of them present only once. The rearrangement joins TRBV7-9 to TRBJ2-3; no clear D. The TCR was taken from a young man who had mild COVID-19 (a few samples of this study predate the infection). Cell type and time point are not known. The sample comprised PBMCs or a T cell subset sorted from them (not recorded which). The CDR3 nucleotides are TGTGCCAGCAGCTTTAGCAGCGAAGATACGCAGTATTTT. This translates into CASSFSSEDTQYF.